This TCR beta chain was sequenced during a study of blood T cell repertoires in COVID-19. Study summary: PBMCs, B-cell-depleted T cells, or T cells were the source of the cDNA or gDNA that made up the material.

The assay was immunoSEQ multiplex PCR, and TCRdb's table has in-frame clones only and misses some. Of some 260,000 clones listed, around 88% were seen once; the top ten hold 8% to 10%. Trimming took 0 bases from V and 5 from J; bases not matched to a gene: 4. Per germline, CDR1 SGHRS and CDR2 YFSETQ. The CDR3 has 15 amino acids. The V call is TRBV5-1, the J call TRBJ2-2; 7 bases fit TRBD2. The source material was PBMCs or T cells enriched from blood (not recorded which). This clonotype originated in a middle-aged man who had recovered from COVID-19. This CDR3 reads CASSLGLARTGELFF. The CDR3 DNA is TGCGCCAGCAGCTTGGGACTAGCCCGTACCGGGGAGCTGTTTTTT.